This T cell receptor beta chain comes out of a study of glioma-infiltrating T cells after dendritic cell vaccination. This CDR3 comprises 13 residues. V was trimmed by 6 bases and J by 5 bases, leaving 13 bases between them. Looked up from germline, CDR1 is SNHLY and CDR2 is FYNNEI. Data came from immunoSEQ multiplex PCR; TCRdb stores just in-frame clones and leaves some out. Of some 87,000 clones detected, around 85% appear once; the ten largest clones hold around 3.2%. PBMC were collected before vaccination, two weeks after the third vaccination, and at progression. The chain couples TRBV2 to TRBJ1-1; maybe TRBD1 (6 bases). The TCR was taken from a human donor with glioblastoma. The material sequenced was blood, taken before dendritic cell vaccination. The CDR3: CASSYREGTEAFF. The CDR3 region has the DNA TGTGCCAGCAGCTACAGGGAGGGGACTGAAGCTTTCTTT.